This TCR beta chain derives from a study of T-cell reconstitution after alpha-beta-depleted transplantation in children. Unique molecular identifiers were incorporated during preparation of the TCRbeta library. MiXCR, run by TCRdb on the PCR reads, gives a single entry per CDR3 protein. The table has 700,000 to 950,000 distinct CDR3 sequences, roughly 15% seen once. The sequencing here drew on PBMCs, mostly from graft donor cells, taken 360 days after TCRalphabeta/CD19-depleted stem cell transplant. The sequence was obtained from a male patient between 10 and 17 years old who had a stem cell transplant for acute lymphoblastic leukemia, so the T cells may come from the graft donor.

This CDR3 reads CASSSLFQGLAVNTGELFF. The CDR3 DNA reads TGTGCCAGCAGCTCCCTTTTCCAGGGACTAGCGGTGAACACCGGGGAGCTGTTTTTT. The chain couples TRBV11-2 to TRBJ2-2; 11 nucleotides match TRBD2. This CDR3 spans 19 amino acids. The trim removed 4 bases at V and 1 base at J, leaving 11 bases unmatched. CDR1 and CDR2 (germline): SGHAT, FQNNGV.